This section outlines one TCR beta chain sequence together with its context. The source of the sample is a study of Graves' ophthalmopathy and Graves' hyperthyroidism. The length of the CDR3 is 15 residues. Trimming took off 4 bases at V and 4 bases at J, with 13 bases between the two ends. Germline V gene lookup returns CDR1 SGHAT and CDR2 FQNNGV. The diagnosis combined clinical symptoms, thyroxine, TRAb, thyroid ultrasound and orbital computed tomography scans. The starting material, more than 8 ml of fresh peripheral blood, provided the PBMCs. RNA transcripts were the template, and TCR beta CDR3 regions were amplified from them. RT-PCR in the first round used HTBI primers; a second-round multiplex PCR followed. TCRdb re-analysed the multiplex PCR reads in MiXCR, keeping a single row per CDR3 protein. The data contain approximately 700,000 distinct CDR3 sequences, about 38% of them singletons.

This TCR came from an adult man with Graves' ophthalmopathy. This chain joins TRBV11-2 and TRBJ1-4; D is ambiguous. The material sequenced was peripheral blood. The CDR3 protein is CASSSGPAGNEKLFF. DNA of the CDR3: TGTGCCAGCAGCTCGGGTCCAGCGGGTAATGAAAAACTGTTTTTT.